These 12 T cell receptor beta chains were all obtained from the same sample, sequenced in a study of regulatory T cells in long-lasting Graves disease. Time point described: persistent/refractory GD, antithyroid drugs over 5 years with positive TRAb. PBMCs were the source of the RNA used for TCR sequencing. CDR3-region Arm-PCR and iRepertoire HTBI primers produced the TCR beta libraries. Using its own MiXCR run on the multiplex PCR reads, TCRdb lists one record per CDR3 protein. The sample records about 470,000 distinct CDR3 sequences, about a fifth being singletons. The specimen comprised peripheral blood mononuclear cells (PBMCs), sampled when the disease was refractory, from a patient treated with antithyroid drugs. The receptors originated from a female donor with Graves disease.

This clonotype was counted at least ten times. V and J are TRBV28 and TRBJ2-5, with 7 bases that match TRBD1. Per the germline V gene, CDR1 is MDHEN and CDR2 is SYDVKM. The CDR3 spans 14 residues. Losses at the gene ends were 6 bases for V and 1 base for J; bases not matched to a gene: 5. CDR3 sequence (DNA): TGTGCCAGCAGCTTGGGACAGATCCAAGAGACCCAGTACTTC. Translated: CASSLGQIQETQYF. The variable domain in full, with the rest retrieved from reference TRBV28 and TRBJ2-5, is DVKVTQSSRYLVKRTGEKVFLECVQDMDHENMFWYRQDPGLGLRLIYFSYDVKMKEKGDIPEGYSVSREKKERFSLILESASTNQTSMYLCASSLGQIQETQYFGPGTRLLVL.

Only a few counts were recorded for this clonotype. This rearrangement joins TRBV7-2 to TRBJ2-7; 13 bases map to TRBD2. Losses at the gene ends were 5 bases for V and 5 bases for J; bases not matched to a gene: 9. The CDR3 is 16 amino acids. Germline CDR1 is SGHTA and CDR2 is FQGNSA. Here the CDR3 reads CASSNPGLAGVDEQYF. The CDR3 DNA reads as TGTGCCAGCAGCAACCCAGGACTAGCGGGAGTGGACGAGCAGTACTTC.

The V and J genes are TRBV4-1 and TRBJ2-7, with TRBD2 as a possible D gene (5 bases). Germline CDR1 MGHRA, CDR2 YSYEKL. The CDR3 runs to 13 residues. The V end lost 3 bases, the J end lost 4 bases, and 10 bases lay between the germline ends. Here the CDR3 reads CASSQGVPYEQYF. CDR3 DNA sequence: TGCGCCAGCAGCCAGGGAGTCCCTTACGAGCAGTACTTC.

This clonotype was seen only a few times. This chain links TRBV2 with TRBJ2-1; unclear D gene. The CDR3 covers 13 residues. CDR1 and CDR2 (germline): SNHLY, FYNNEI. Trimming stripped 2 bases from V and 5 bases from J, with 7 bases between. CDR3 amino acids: CASSEMPNNEQFF. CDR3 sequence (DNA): TGTGCCAGCAGTGAAATGCCAAACAATGAGCAGTTCTTC.

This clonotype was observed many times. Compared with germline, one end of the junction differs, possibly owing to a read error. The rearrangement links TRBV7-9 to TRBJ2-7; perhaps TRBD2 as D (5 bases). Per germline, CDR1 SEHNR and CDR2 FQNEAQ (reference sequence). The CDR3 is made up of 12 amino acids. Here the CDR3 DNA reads TGTGCCAGCAGCCCGAGGGTCGGTGTTTGGGACTTC. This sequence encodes CASSPRVGVWDF.

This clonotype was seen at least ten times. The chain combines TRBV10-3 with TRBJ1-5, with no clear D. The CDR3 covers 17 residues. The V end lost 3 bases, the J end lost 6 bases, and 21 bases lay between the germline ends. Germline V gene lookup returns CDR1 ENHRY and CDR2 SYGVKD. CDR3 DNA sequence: TGTGCCATCAGTGATGTTCGGGTCAGACCCTATCTTCAGCCCCAGCATTTT. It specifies CAISDVRVRPYLQPQHF.

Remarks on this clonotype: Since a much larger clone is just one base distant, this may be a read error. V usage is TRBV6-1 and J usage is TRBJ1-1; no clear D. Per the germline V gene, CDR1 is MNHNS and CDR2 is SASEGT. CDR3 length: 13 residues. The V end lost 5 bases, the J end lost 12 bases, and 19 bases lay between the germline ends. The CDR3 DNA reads TGTGCCAGCAGTCGCCAGGCAGCGTCGGAAACTTTCTTT. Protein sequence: CASSRQAASETFF.

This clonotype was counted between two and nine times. The DNA for the CDR3 is TGTGCCAGCAGTTATCCCCCGACAGGGGGCCGGCCCCAGCATTTT. Its translation is CASSYPPTGGRPQHF. The chain carries TRBV6-2 or TRBV6-3 and TRBJ1-5; 10 bases fit TRBD1. CDR3 length: 15 amino acids. The ends lost 3 bases at V and 9 bases at J; junction bases unmatched: 8. CDR1 and CDR2 from the germline V gene are MNHEY and SVGEGT.

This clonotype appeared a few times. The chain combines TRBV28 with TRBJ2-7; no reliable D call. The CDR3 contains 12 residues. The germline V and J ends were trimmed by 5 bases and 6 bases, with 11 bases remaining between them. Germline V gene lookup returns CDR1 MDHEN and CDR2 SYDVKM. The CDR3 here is CASSPLRREQYF. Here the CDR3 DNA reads TGTGCCAGCAGTCCACTTCGACGCGAGCAGTACTTC.

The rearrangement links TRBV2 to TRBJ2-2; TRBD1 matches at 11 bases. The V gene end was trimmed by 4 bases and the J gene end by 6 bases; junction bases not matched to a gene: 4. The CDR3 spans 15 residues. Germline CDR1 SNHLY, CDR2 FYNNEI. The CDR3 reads CASSVGTGGAGELFF. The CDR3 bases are TGTGCCAGCAGTGTGGGGACAGGGGGGGCCGGGGAGCTGTTTTTT.

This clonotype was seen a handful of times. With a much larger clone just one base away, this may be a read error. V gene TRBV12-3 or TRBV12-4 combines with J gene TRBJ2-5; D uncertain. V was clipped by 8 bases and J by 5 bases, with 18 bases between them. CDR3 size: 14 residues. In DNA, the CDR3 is TGTGCCAGCGGAAAAGGTGGGATTCCGGAGACCCAGTACTTC. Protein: CASGKGGIPETQYF.

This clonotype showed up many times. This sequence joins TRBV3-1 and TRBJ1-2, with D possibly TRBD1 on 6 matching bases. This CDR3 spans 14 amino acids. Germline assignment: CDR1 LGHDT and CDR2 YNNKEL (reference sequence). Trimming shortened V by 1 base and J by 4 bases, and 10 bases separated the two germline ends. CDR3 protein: CASSQAGEGYGYTF. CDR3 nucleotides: TGTGCCAGCAGCCAAGCAGGGGAAGGCTATGGCTACACCTTC.